This TCR beta chain was found in a study of T-cell reconstitution after alpha-beta-depleted transplantation in children. It was with unique molecular identifiers that the TCRbeta library was prepared. TCRdb reprocessed the PCR reads via MiXCR and lists one record per CDR3 protein. The sample consists of fewer than 200,000 distinct CDR3 sequences, approximately 6.8% of them appearing once. The receptor's source is a human donor who donated a stem cell graft to a child with Wiskott-Aldrich syndrome. Sample: PBMCs from the stem cell graft donor, taken from the stem cell graft.

In nucleotides, the CDR3 is TGTGCCAGCAGTCAATCAGGCACCTACACTGAAGCTTTCTTT. Its protein is CASSQSGTYTEAFF. The chain joins TRBV7-2 to TRBJ1-1; D is uncertain. V lost 6 bases to trimming and J lost 3 bases, with 14 bases between them. This CDR3 comprises 14 residues. Germline-derived CDR1 and CDR2 are SGHTA and FQGNSA.